Below, 30 T cell receptor beta chains from the same sample are listed, as sequenced in a study of graft-versus-host responses after intestinal transplantation. Generated by immunoSEQ multiplex PCR, the TCRdb table keeps only in-frame clones and is missing some. Of about 25,000 clones detected, more than 80% appear once; the ten largest clones hold around 0.53%. This sample comprised PBMCs, obtained 18 days after transplant. The receptors come from a human patient who received an intestinal transplant, so some T cells may come from the graft donor.

This chain connects TRBV4-2 to TRBJ2-7; 7 nucleotides agree with TRBD2. The CDR3 is made up of 15 amino acids. Trimming removed 4 bases from V and 2 bases from J; junction bases left unmatched: 8. CDR1 is LGHNA, CDR2 YNFKEQ, per germline. CDR3 nucleotide sequence: TGTGCCAGCAGCCTGAAGCGGGACCAAGCCTACGAGCAGTACTTC. Translation gives CASSLKRDQAYEQYF.

This clone was seen only once. The rearrangement joins TRBV9 to TRBJ2-1, with TRBD2 identical over 8 bases. Unmatched junction bases numbered 11, after V lost 3 bases and J lost 6 bases. CDR3 size: 16 residues. Germline values: CDR1 SGDLS, CDR2 YYNGEE. CDR3 nucleotide sequence: TGTGCCAGCAGCGCCACACTCGGGGGGGAGTTCAATGAGCAGTTCTTC. Its protein product is CASSATLGGEFNEQFF.

V usage is TRBV7-2 and J usage is TRBJ2-1; possibly TRBD2 for D (5 bases). Per germline, CDR1 SGHTA and CDR2 FQGNSA. This CDR3 is 15 amino acids long. Trimming took off 4 bases at V and 4 bases at J, with 14 bases between the two ends. This CDR3 is CASSSERTLYNEQFF. The CDR3 bases are TGTGCCAGCAGCTCTGAGCGGACTCTATACAATGAGCAGTTCTTC. Looking up the rest from reference TRBV7-2 and TRBJ2-1 gives the full variable domain: GAGVSQSPSNKVTEKGKDVELRCDPISGHTALYWYRQSLGQGLEFLIYFQGNSAPDKSGLPSDRFSAERTGGSVSTLTIQRTQQEDSAVYLCASSSERTLYNEQFFGPGTRLTVL.

This clone was seen a single time. V is TRBV25-1 and J is TRBJ2-7; D unresolved. Germline lookup yields CDR1 MGHDK and CDR2 SYGVNS. V lost 9 bases to trimming and J lost 2 bases, with 14 bases between them. The CDR3 runs 13 residues. The CDR3 here is CASRASATYEQYF. CDR3 coding DNA: TGTGCCAGTCGGGCCTCGGCGACCTACGAGCAGTACTTC.

The rearrangement links TRBV4-1 to TRBJ1-1, with D hard to call. The CDR3 extends over 12 amino acids. The V and J ends lost 2 bases and 0 bases respectively, with 1 base between them. Germline CDR1 reads MGHRA; CDR2 reads YSYEKL. CDR3 bases: TGCGCCAGCAGCCAACTGAACACTGAAGCTTTCTTT. The encoded protein is CASSQLNTEAFF.

CDR3 DNA: TGTGCCAGCAGCTTAGGGGGCTGGCTAGTTGTATACAATGAGCAGTTCTTC. Protein sequence: CASSLGGWLVVYNEQFF. The V gene is TRBV7-8, the J gene TRBJ2-1; the D gene is possibly TRBD1 (5 bases). Looked up from germline, CDR1 is SGHVS and CDR2 is FQNEAQ. CDR3 length: 17 residues. Trimming took off 1 base at V and 4 bases at J, with 17 bases between the two ends.

This chain links TRBV27 with TRBJ2-2; the D gene could be TRBD1 or TRBD2 (5 bases each). Trimming stripped 4 bases from V and 2 bases from J, with 17 bases between. The CDR3 totals 17 residues. Germline CDR1 is MNHEY and CDR2 is SMNVEV (reference sequence). For the CDR3, the DNA is TGTGCCAGCAGTTCTCCGCTATCCGGGACCAACACCGGGGAGCTGTTTTTT. It specifies CASSSPLSGTNTGELFF.

The chain's CDR3 is CASTTADRGRGEQFF. CDR3 coding DNA: TGTGCCAGCACCACGGCGGACAGGGGGCGGGGTGAGCAGTTCTTC. The gene calls are TRBV27 and TRBJ2-1, with 11 bases matching TRBD1. CDR3 length: 15 amino acids. V lost 7 bases to trimming and J lost 9 bases; unmatched junction nucleotides: 11. Germline V gene lookup returns CDR1 MNHEY and CDR2 SMNVEV (reference sequence).

V is TRBV19 and J is TRBJ1-5; D may be TRBD1 (6 bases). Germline CDR1 and CDR2: LNHDA and SQIVND (reference sequence). CDR3 length equals 15 residues. V was shortened by 2 bases and J by 9 bases, with 17 bases between the two germline ends. CDR3 DNA: TGTGCCAGTAGTATATGGAGGGGGGGGCAACGGCCCCAGCATTTT. Amino acid sequence: CASSIWRGGQRPQHF.

The rearrangement joins TRBV6-5 to TRBJ2-1, with a possible D match to TRBD2 (6 bases). In germline, CDR1 is MNHEY, CDR2 SVGAGI. With 8 bases removed from V and 3 bases from J, the gap between germline ends came to 11 bases. This CDR3 comprises 13 residues. DNA of the CDR3: TGTGCCAGCTGTGATAGCGGCTACAATGAGCAGTTCTTC. The encoded protein is CASCDSGYNEQFF.

The chain couples TRBV2 to TRBJ1-2; D is possibly TRBD1 (5 bases). V was shortened by 6 bases and J by 0 bases, with 11 bases between the two germline ends. The CDR3 contains 14 residues. Germline values: CDR1 SNHLY, CDR2 FYNNEI. The CDR3 loop reads CASSRVGANYGYTF. CDR3 coding DNA: TGTGCCAGCAGCCGGGTGGGGGCTAACTATGGCTACACCTTC.

This clone occurred once. The chain combines TRBV12-5 with TRBJ1-1; D not resolved. The CDR3 covers 13 residues. Germline-derived CDR1 and CDR2 are LGHNT and FRNRAP. Trimming shortened V by 3 bases and J by 4 bases, and 9 bases separated the two germline ends. As DNA, the CDR3 is TGTGCTAGTGGTTTACCCTTTGGCACTGAAGCTTTCTTT. It codes for CASGLPFGTEAFF. Combining the CDR3 with reference TRBV12-5 and TRBJ1-1 gives the whole variable domain DARVTQTPRHKVTEMGQEVTMRCQPILGHNTVFWYRQTMMQGLELLAYFRNRAPLDDSGMPKDRFSAEMPDATLATLKIQPSEPRDSAVYFCASGLPFGTEAFFGQGTRLTVV.

The rearrangement joins TRBV7-2 to TRBJ2-3, with D perhaps matching TRBD1 (6 bases). The CDR3 spans 14 residues. Germline V CDR1 and CDR2: SGHTA, FQGNSA. Trimming left V 3 bases short and J 2 bases short, with 9 bases between. CDR3 loop: CASSFTGFTDTQYF. CDR3 DNA: TGTGCCAGCAGCTTCACAGGGTTCACAGATACGCAGTATTTT.

V usage is TRBV7-6 and J usage is TRBJ2-7, with TRBD2 matching over 8 bases. In germline, CDR1 is SGHVS, CDR2 FNYEAQ. With V trimmed by 5 bases and J by 4 bases, 10 bases remained unmatched. The CDR3 contains 15 residues. CDR3 sequence: CASSAADGGGYEQYF. The CDR3 coding sequence is TGTGCCAGCAGCGCGGCCGATGGCGGGGGGTACGAGCAGTACTTC.

The chain couples TRBV27 to TRBJ1-2, with TRBD1 identical over 11 bases. This CDR3 is built from 15 residues. V lost 0 bases, J lost 3 bases, and 0 bases stayed unmatched. The germline V gene encodes CDR1 MNHEY and CDR2 SMNVEV (reference sequence). The CDR3 DNA reads as TGTGCCAGCAGTTTATCGGGACAGGGGGACTATGGCTACACCTTC. As protein: CASSLSGQGDYGYTF.

This clone was found once. The rearrangement joins TRBV15 to TRBJ2-7; TRBD2 aligns across 8 bases. Germline V gene lookup returns CDR1 LNHNV and CDR2 YYDKDF (reference sequence). There are 17 residues in the CDR3. V lost 1 base, J lost 2 bases, and 10 bases stayed unmatched. CDR3 nucleotide sequence: TGTGCCACCAGCAGAGTAACCGGGACTAGTGGGACCTACGAGCAGTACTTC. Translated, it gives CATSRVTGTSGTYEQYF.

V gene TRBV5-5 combines with J gene TRBJ1-5; D unclear. Germline V lookup: CDR1 SGHKS, CDR2 YYEKEE (reference sequence). The CDR3 is made up of 15 amino acids. Deletions cut 0 bases from V and 4 bases from J, with 11 bases between. The chain's CDR3 is CASSLVTGGNQPQHF. The CDR3 nucleotides are TGTGCCAGCAGCTTGGTTACGGGAGGTAATCAGCCCCAGCATTTT.

The chain employs TRBV7-9 and TRBJ2-5, with D possibly called TRBD1 or TRBD2 (5 bases each). Germline V gives CDR1 SEHNR, CDR2 FQNEAQ (reference sequence). The CDR3 runs 13 residues. Between the trimmed V and J ends, which lost 5 bases and 4 bases, there was a span of 11 bases. For the CDR3, the DNA is TGTGCCAGCAGCCTCGACAGCGGAGAGACCCAGTACTTC. Protein sequence: CASSLDSGETQYF. The full variable domain, completed using reference TRBV7-9 and TRBJ2-5, is DTGVSQNPRHKITKRGQNVTFRCDPISEHNRLYWYRQTLGQGPEFLTYFQNEAQLEKSRLLSDRFSAERPKGSFSTLEIQRTEQGDSAMYLCASSLDSGETQYFGPGTRLLVL.

This chain links TRBV6-5 with TRBJ1-5; D is uncertain. Germline V gene lookup returns CDR1 MNHEY and CDR2 SVGAGI. The CDR3 has 12 amino acids. Trimming stripped 5 bases from V and 10 bases from J, with 12 bases between. DNA of the CDR3: TGTGCCAGCAGTCCCACCGCGGGTCCCCAGCATTTT. Amino acids: CASSPTAGPQHF.

The chain joins TRBV4-2 to TRBJ2-2, with no clear D. Trimming cost V 1 base and J 6 bases, with 12 bases left between them. This CDR3 has 15 residues. CDR1 is LGHNA and CDR2 is YNFKEQ in the germline V gene. The DNA for the CDR3 is TGTGCCAGCAGCCAAGGAAGTGGAGTACCCGGGGAGCTGTTTTTT. It specifies CASSQGSGVPGELFF.

V is TRBV7-9 and J is TRBJ2-1, with 11 bases fitting TRBD2. Trimming cost V 4 bases and J 5 bases; bases outside gene matches: 4. Germline CDR1 reads SEHNR; CDR2 reads FQNEAQ (reference sequence). This CDR3 has 15 amino acids. CDR3 sequence reads: CASSSPTSGDNEQFF. In nucleotides, the CDR3 is TGTGCCAGCAGCTCACCGACTAGCGGGGACAATGAGCAGTTCTTC.

V usage is TRBV21-1 and J usage is TRBJ2-2; the D call of TRBD2 is as the table states it, not checked on the DNA. TRBV21-1 is an annotated pseudogene. The CDR3 has 16 amino acids. This chain's CDR3 is CASSKLRGGLAGELFF. The CDR3, as DNA: TGTGCCAGCAGCAAACTTCGGGGGGGCCTCGCCGGGGAGCTGTTTTTT.

V is TRBV15 and J is TRBJ2-5, with 9 bases aligning to TRBD1. CDR1 LNHNV and CDR2 YYDKDF come from the germline V gene (reference sequence). Trimming at V came to 0 bases and at J to 5 bases, leaving 10 bases not matched to a gene. This CDR3 region has 17 residues. The CDR3 nucleotides read TGTGCCACCAGCAGAGATGGGACAGGGATCCTAGGGGAGACCCAGTACTTC. This encodes CATSRDGTGILGETQYF.

The CDR3 DNA follows: TGTGCCAGCAGCTCTTGGCCGGGACAGGTGAATCAGCCCCAGCATTTT. This gives the protein CASSSWPGQVNQPQHF. This chain connects TRBV7-2 to TRBJ1-5, with 8 bases identical to TRBD1. CDR1 is SGHTA, CDR2 FQGNSA, per germline. The trim removed 4 bases at V and 4 bases at J, leaving 9 bases unmatched. This CDR3 has 16 amino acids.

J is TRBJ1-1 and V is TRBV4-2; D unresolved. The germline CDR1 and CDR2 sequences are LGHNA and YNFKEQ. This CDR3 comprises 14 residues. V was clipped by 1 base and J by 6 bases, with 12 bases between them. The CDR3 sequence: CASSQGWNTPEAFF. The CDR3 nucleotides read TGTGCCAGCAGCCAAGGATGGAACACCCCTGAAGCTTTCTTT.

The V and J genes are TRBV5-1 and TRBJ2-3, with 9 bases lining up with TRBD1. The CDR3 has 15 amino acids. With 3 bases clipped from V and 6 bases from J, the junction kept 8 bases outside the gene matches. In germline, CDR1 is SGHRS, CDR2 YFSETQ. CDR3 nucleotide sequence: TGCGCCAGCAGCTCCGACAGGGGGAGTAGGGATACGCAGTATTTT. Its protein is CASSSDRGSRDTQYF. The full variable domain, with the rest looked up from reference TRBV5-1 and TRBJ2-3, is KAGVTQTPRYLIKTRGQQVTLSCSPISGHRSVSWYQQTPGQGLQFLFEYFSETQRNKGNFPGRFSGRQFSNSRSEMNVSTLELGDSALYLCASSSDRGSRDTQYFGPGTRLTVL.

The rearrangement joins TRBV5-4 to TRBJ2-7, with TRBD1 identical over 9 bases. The ends lost 0 bases at V and 7 bases at J; junction bases unmatched: 11. CDR1 is SGHNT, CDR2 YYREEE, per germline (reference sequence). The CDR3 is 16 amino acids. In DNA, the CDR3 is TGTGCCAGCAGCTTGGGTGGGACAGGGTTTCTGAAAGAGCAGTACTTC. Its translation: CASSLGGTGFLKEQYF.

This rearrangement joins TRBV30 to TRBJ1-6, with a tentative D call TRBD1 (6 bases). The CDR3 contains 14 residues. The V and J ends lost 3 bases and 9 bases respectively, with 15 bases between them. Germline V lookup: CDR1 GTSNPN, CDR2 SVGIG (reference sequence). In DNA form, the CDR3 reads TGTGCCTGGAGCCGAGGAGGGGGTCCTTCACCCCTCCACTTT. Its translation: CAWSRGGGPSPLHF.

This chain joins TRBV5-1 and TRBJ2-6; perhaps TRBD1 as D (5 bases). The V end was cut by 3 bases, the J end by 0 bases, with 10 bases between. CDR1 and CDR2 (germline): SGHRS, YFSETQ. This CDR3 has 16 amino acids. The chain's CDR3 is CASSWGSSSGANVLTF. As DNA, the CDR3 is TGCGCCAGCAGCTGGGGCAGTAGCTCTGGGGCCAACGTCCTGACTTTC. Filled out from reference TRBV5-1 and TRBJ2-6, the complete variable domain reads KAGVTQTPRYLIKTRGQQVTLSCSPISGHRSVSWYQQTPGQGLQFLFEYFSETQRNKGNFPGRFSGRQFSNSRSEMNVSTLELGDSALYLCASSWGSSSGANVLTFGAGSRLTVL.

J is TRBJ2-5 and V is TRBV7-9; TRBD1 or TRBD2 may be the D gene (5 bases each). Germline loops: CDR1 SEHNR, CDR2 FQNEAQ (reference sequence). This CDR3 spans 14 amino acids. Trimming cost V 4 bases and J 1 base, with 10 bases left between them. This CDR3 is CASSSGTVQETQYF. CDR3 nucleotides: TGTGCCAGCAGCTCGGGGACGGTCCAAGAGACCCAGTACTTC.